This TCR beta chain was profiled in a study of read filtering for tumor transcriptome and immune sequencing. V gave up 4 bases and J gave up 3 bases; unmatched junction bases: 5. CDR1 and CDR2 from the germline V gene are SQVTM and ANQGSEA. This CDR3 is built from 13 residues. From about 0.4 ug of RNA, a library with molecular barcoded alpha/delta and beta/gamma adaptors was made. Via MiXCR, TCRdb re-called the reads, giving one row per CDR3 protein. The sample holds about 130,000 distinct CDR3 sequences, approximately 12% seen once. The specimen sequenced was a population of CD138-negative cells sorted from bone marrow. The chain couples TRBV29-1 to TRBJ2-7, with TRBD2 matching over 8 bases. The TCR originated in a donor older than 35 with multiple myeloma. This CDR3 reads CSVGPAGGYEQYF. CDR3 sequence (DNA): TGCAGCGTTGGTCCCGCGGGAGGCTACGAGCAGTACTTC.